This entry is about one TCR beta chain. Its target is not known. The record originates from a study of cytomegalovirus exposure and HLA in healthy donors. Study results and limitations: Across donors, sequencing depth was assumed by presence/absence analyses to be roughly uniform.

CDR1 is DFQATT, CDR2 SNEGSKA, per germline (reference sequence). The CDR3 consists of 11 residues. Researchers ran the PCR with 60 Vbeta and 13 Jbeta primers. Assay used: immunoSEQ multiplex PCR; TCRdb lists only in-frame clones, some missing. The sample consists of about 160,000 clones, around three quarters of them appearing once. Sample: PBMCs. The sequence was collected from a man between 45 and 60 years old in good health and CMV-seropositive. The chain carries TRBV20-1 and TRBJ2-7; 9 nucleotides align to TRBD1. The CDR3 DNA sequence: TGCACTCAACAGGGGGCGGACGAGCAGTACTTC. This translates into CTQQGADEQYF.